This is a list of T cell receptor beta chains from one sample in a study of identical twins. TCRdb reprocessed the 5' RACE reads via MiXCR and lists one record per CDR3 protein. The table lists 500,000 to 600,000 distinct CDR3 sequences, roughly a fifth of them singletons. Separately, the same data were catalogued under a study of T cells expressing NK-cell markers.

The sequencing sample was made of CD4+ T cells sorted from blood. These receptors originate from a woman in her late teens or twenties in good health. The CDR3 runs from the conserved cysteine through the conserved F or W. A D gene is named only where the DNA matches it firmly. Expanded clones get a size class; other rows say once, few or many, or leave the size out.

j_gene | d_gene | v_gene | abundance | CDR3nt | CDR3aa
TRBJ2-3 | . | TRBV9 | few | TGTGCCAGCAGCGTAGCGGGGGCCGGAGATACGCAGTATTTT | CASSVAGAGDTQYF
TRBJ1-5 | . | TRBV30 | few | TGTGCCTGGAGTCGGGATAGCAATCAGCCCCAGCATTTT | CAWSRDSNQPQHF
TRBJ2-5 | . | TRBV29-1 | . | TGCAGCGTTGTTAATGAGAAAGAGACCCAGTACTTC | CSVVNEKETQYF
TRBJ2-7 | TRBD1 | TRBV5-1 | . | TGCGCCAGCAGCTTAGGACAGGCAACCTCCTACGAGCAGTACTTC | CASSLGQATSYEQYF
TRBJ2-1 | TRBD2 | TRBV7-8 | . | TGTGCCAGCAGCCCGACTAGCAGTGAGCAGTTCTTC | CASSPTSSEQFF
TRBJ2-3 | . | TRBV15 | . | TGTGCCACCAGCAGAGAGCCCGGCTCCGCCACAGATACGCAGTATTTT | CATSREPGSATDTQYF
TRBJ2-7 | . | TRBV3-1 | . | TGTGCCAGCAGCCAAGATCGGGGGGCCGTGCAGCAGTACTTC | CASSQDRGAVQQYF
TRBJ2-5 | . | TRBV18 | many | TGTGCCAGCTCACCACCGGAACAGCAAGAGACCCAGTACTTC | CASSPPEQQETQYF
TRBJ2-5 | . | TRBV15 | . | TGTGCCACCAGCGAATCTCCCCGGGGGCAAGAGACCCAGTACTTC | CATSESPRGQETQYF
TRBJ2-2 | . | TRBV5-1 | . | TGCGCCAGCAGCTTGGGTCTAGACACCGGGGAGCTGTTTTTT | CASSLGLDTGELFF
TRBJ1-2 | TRBD1 | TRBV20-1 | . | TGCAGTGCTAGAGCCTTCATACCGGGACAGGGAGGTGGCTATGGCTACACCTTC | CSARAFIPGQGGGYGYTF
TRBJ2-1 | . | TRBV3-1 | many | TGTGCCAGCAGCCAAAGTATCGGACAAATGTTCTTC | CASSQSIGQMFF
TRBJ1-1 | . | TRBV20-1 | . | TGCAGTGCTAGAGGGGGGTTCACTGAAGCTTTCTTT | CSARGGFTEAFF
TRBJ2-2 | . | TRBV3-1 | . | TGTGCCAGCAGCCAAGCGGGACGGACGAACACCGGGGAGCTGTTTTTT | CASSQAGRTNTGELFF
TRBJ1-2 | . | TRBV29-1 | . | TGCAGCGTTGTTGGGGTAGGGTATGGCTACACCTTC | CSVVGVGYGYTF
TRBJ2-1 | TRBD2 | TRBV12-3/TRBV12-4 | few | TGTGCCAGTACCAAGGAGGCTAGCGGTTACAATGAGCAGTTCTTC | CASTKEASGYNEQFF
TRBJ1-1 | . | TRBV11-2 | . | TGTGCCAGCAGCTTTGATGGTCCCCACACTGAAGCTTTCTTT | CASSFDGPHTEAFF
TRBJ1-1 | . | TRBV21-1 | few | TGTGCCAGCAGCAAAGTTCGGGAGGGCCCAGTTGGCACTGAAGCTTTCTTT | CASSKVREGPVGTEAFF
TRBJ1-6 | TRBD1 | TRBV20-1 | . | TGCAGTGCTCGCCTTGACAGGGGTATAGGCTCACCCCTCCACTTT | CSARLDRGIGSPLHF
TRBJ2-7 | . | TRBV7-2 | . | TGTGCCAGCAGCTCGGCGGACGGGTTCTACCCGTACTTC | CASSSADGFYPYF
TRBJ2-6 | . | TRBV20-1 | . | TGCAGTGCTAGACCGGGCGCTGGGGCCAACGTCCTGACTTTC | CSARPGAGANVLTF
TRBJ2-3 | . | TRBV9 | . | TGTGCCAGCAGCGTAGTTGGCAAACGGGCAGATACGCAGTATTTT | CASSVVGKRADTQYF
TRBJ2-5 | TRBD2 | TRBV18 | . | TGTGCCAGCTCACCCCGGAAGCGGGAGGAGACCCAGTACTTC | CASSPRKREETQYF
TRBJ2-1 | TRBD2 | TRBV29-1 | . | TGCAGCGTTGAAGATCAAAACGTAACCTGGACTAGCGGGAGTAGGGGGATCTACAATGAGCAGTTCTTC | CSVEDQNVTWTSGSRGIYNEQFF
TRBJ2-5 | TRBD2 | TRBV20-1 | few | TGCAGTGCTAGAGGGCTAGCGGGAGAAGGGGAGACCCAGTACTTC | CSARGLAGEGETQYF
TRBJ2-5 | . | TRBV20-1 | few | TGCAGTGTCGGGGGGCAACAAGAGACCCAGTACTTC | CSVGGQQETQYF
TRBJ1-4 | TRBD1 | TRBV5-1 | few | TGCGCCAGCAGCTTAACAGGGGGCGCGAGGGAAAAACTGTTTTTT | CASSLTGGAREKLFF
TRBJ2-2 | TRBD2 | TRBV11-2 | few | TGTGCCAGCAGCTTCGAAGTTAGCGGGAGAACCGGGGAGCTGTTTTTT | CASSFEVSGRTGELFF
TRBJ2-1 | TRBD2 | TRBV29-1 | many | TGCAGCGTTATTGGACTAGCGGGAGGGCGGAAATACAATGAGCAGTTCTTC | CSVIGLAGGRKYNEQFF
TRBJ1-1 | . | TRBV2 | . | TGTGCCAGCAGTGAAGAGGGTCGGACTGAAGCTTTCTTT | CASSEEGRTEAFF
TRBJ1-1 | . | TRBV10-3 | many | TGTGCCATCAGTGAAATCGGCACTGAAGCTTTCTTT | CAISEIGTEAFF
TRBJ1-6 | . | TRBV27 | few | TGTGCCAGCAGTTTATGGGACGGCCGCCACCTCCACTTT | CASSLWDGRHLHF
TRBJ2-2 | . | TRBV7-8 | . | TGTGCCAGCAGCCCCGCCCCTGGCGGGGAGCTGTTTTTT | CASSPAPGGELFF
TRBJ1-1 | TRBD1 | TRBV12-3/TRBV12-4 | few | TGTGCCAGTAACCTAAGTGGGACAGGGAGCAGTTCGAGAAGAGCTTTCTTT | CASNLSGTGSSSRRAFF
TRBJ2-7 | . | TRBV2 | . | TGTGCCAGCCCCACCGGGACATTTACCTACGAGCAGTACTTC | CASPTGTFTYEQYF
TRBJ1-1 | . | TRBV7-2 | . | TGTGCCAGCAGCTTCATGGGGGTAGGTGTCACTGAAGCTTTCTTT | CASSFMGVGVTEAFF
TRBJ2-3 | . | TRBV3-1 | . | TGTGCCAGCAGCCGATGGTCCATAACCTCTATTCTCCGTGATACGCAGTATTTT | CASSRWSITSILRDTQYF
TRBJ2-7 | . | TRBV20-1 | . | TGCAGTGCTAGACCCAACGCGGGGCTCTCCTACGAGCAGTACTTC | CSARPNAGLSYEQYF
TRBJ2-1 | . | TRBV20-1 | . | TGCAGTGCTAGGGAGCGGGCCTACAATGAGCAGTTCTTC | CSARERAYNEQFF
TRBJ2-5 | . | TRBV12-3/TRBV12-4 | many | TGTGCCAGCAGTCGATATTCCGACCAGTACTTC | CASSRYSDQYF
TRBJ2-3 | . | TRBV2 | few | TGTGCCAGCAGTGGACGGGGCGTCACTTTCACAGATACGCAGTATTTT | CASSGRGVTFTDTQYF
TRBJ1-6 | . | TRBV5-1 | . | TGCGCCAGCACCAGAGGGTGGGGGGATAATTCACCCCTCCACTTT | CASTRGWGDNSPLHF
TRBJ1-2 | . | TRBV12-3/TRBV12-4 | many | TGTGCCAGCAGTTTGACAGTTCTGAACTATGGCTACACCTTC | CASSLTVLNYGYTF
TRBJ2-7 | TRBD2 | TRBV20-1 | . | TGCAGTGCCCTCCCCCGACTAGCGGGGGAGCAGTACTTC | CSALPRLAGEQYF
TRBJ2-2 | . | TRBV10-3 | . | TGTGCCACCTCGTCCCTCGGGACCTCAAACACCGGGGAGCTGTTTTTT | CATSSLGTSNTGELFF
TRBJ2-3 | . | TRBV5-5 | many | TGTGCCAGCAGCAACGGACAGTTTAACGGGGGAGATACGCAGTATTTT | CASSNGQFNGGDTQYF
TRBJ2-1 | . | TRBV7-6 | few | TGTGCCAGCAGCCCATTATTCGGATCCTACAATGAGCAGTTCTTC | CASSPLFGSYNEQFF